A single sample gave rise to the 17 T cell receptor beta chains below, sequenced in a study of shared clonotypes between healthy human individuals. The repertoire was sequenced with immunoSEQ multiplex PCR; TCRdb's copy has only in-frame clones and lacks some. This sample has around 2.5 million clones, with roughly 93% found just once. The material sequenced was naive CD4+ T cells from PBMCs. The sample's subset: CD45RA+ positively selected. Receptor source: a man aged 18 to 29 in good health. Some clones in this sample may be carry-over from other donors' samples.

This clone was counted once. CDR3 amino acids: CATSRSTSGNTIYF. The CDR3 DNA reads TGTGCCACCAGCAGAAGCACCTCTGGAAACACCATATATTTT. V gene TRBV15 combines with J gene TRBJ1-3, with D unresolved. Germline V lookup: CDR1 LNHNV, CDR2 YYDKDF (reference sequence). CDR3 length: 14 residues. Trimming took off 2 bases at V and 0 bases at J, with 5 bases between the two ends.

The chain couples TRBV28 to TRBJ2-7; 8 nucleotides line up with TRBD1. Germline CDR1 reads MDHEN; CDR2 reads SYDVKM. The CDR3 is made up of 13 amino acids. Trimming cost V 3 bases and J 5 bases; bases outside gene matches: 3. For the CDR3, the DNA is TGTGCCAGCAGTTTTGCAGGGGGCGACGAGCAGTACTTC. Residues: CASSFAGGDEQYF.

The genes are TRBV25-1 and TRBJ1-1, with D possibly being TRBD1 (5 bases). The germline CDR1 and CDR2 sequences are MGHDK and SYGVNS. The CDR3 is 12 amino acids. Trimming pared 8 bases from V and 4 bases from J, leaving 11 bases between. The CDR3 region is CASGTMGTEAFF. The CDR3 DNA sequence: TGTGCCAGCGGGACCATGGGCACTGAAGCTTTCTTT.

J is TRBJ2-2 and V is TRBV5-5, with a possible D match to TRBD1 (6 bases). Germline lookup yields CDR1 SGHKS and CDR2 YYEKEE (reference sequence). The CDR3 runs to 15 residues. V lost 4 bases to trimming and J lost 6 bases, with 16 bases between them. In DNA form, the CDR3 reads TGTGCCAGCAGCCCAAGGACAGCCGGAGCCGGGGAGCTGTTTTTT. This translates into CASSPRTAGAGELFF.

J is TRBJ2-2 and V is TRBV18; D unclear. V shed 4 bases and J shed 6 bases, with 3 bases lying between them. In germline, CDR1 is KGHSH, CDR2 LQKENI. The CDR3 is 11 residues long. The CDR3 loop reads CASSLSGELFF. The CDR3 DNA reads TGTGCCAGCTCACTCTCCGGGGAGCTGTTTTTT. The whole variable domain, remainder taken from reference TRBV18 and TRBJ2-2, is NAGVMQNPRHLVRRRGQEARLRCSPMKGHSHVYWYRQLPEEGLKFMVYLQKENIIDESGMPKERFSAEFPKEGPSILRIQQVVRGDSAAYFCASSLSGELFFGEGSRLTVL.

This chain connects TRBV5-5 to TRBJ2-7; possibly TRBD1 for D (5 bases). The V gene's germline CDR1 is SGHKS and CDR2 YYEKEE (reference sequence). CDR3 length equals 14 residues. The V gene lost 0 bases and the J gene lost 3 bases, with 10 bases spanning the gap. The CDR3 sequence: CASSLGQLIYEQYF. Written as DNA, the CDR3 is TGTGCCAGCAGCTTGGGACAGCTAATCTACGAGCAGTACTTC.

This clone was seen a single time. This chain connects TRBV5-6 to TRBJ2-1; 12 bases map to TRBD1. This CDR3 region has 16 residues. The V and J ends lost 2 bases and 7 bases, in that order; junction bases with no gene match: 7. Germline V gene data show CDR1 as SGHDT and CDR2 as YYEEEE. The CDR3 DNA is TGTGCCAGCAGCTTCGACGGGACAGGGGGCTGGAATGAGCAGTTCTTC. This codes for CASSFDGTGGWNEQFF.

The V and J genes are TRBV15 and TRBJ2-7; 7 bases are a match to TRBD1. The trim removed 2 bases at V and 5 bases at J, leaving 9 bases unmatched. CDR1 and CDR2 (germline): LNHNV, YYDKDF (reference sequence). CDR3 length: 15 amino acids. In nucleotides, the CDR3 is TGTGCCACCAGCAGATCGACAGGGTTAGCCCACGAGCAGTACTTC. As protein: CATSRSTGLAHEQYF.

V and J are TRBV7-8 and TRBJ2-7, with D possibly matching TRBD2 (6 bases). Trimming took off 1 base at V and 0 bases at J, with 10 bases between the two ends. Germline assignment: CDR1 SGHVS and CDR2 FQNEAQ. This CDR3 has 15 amino acids. CDR3 sequence (DNA): TGTGCCAGCAGCTTAGTAGGGACTGCCTCCTACGAGCAGTACTTC. Its protein product is CASSLVGTASYEQYF.

V is TRBV5-1 and J is TRBJ2-1; 14 nucleotides match TRBD2. The V and J ends lost 5 bases and 9 bases, in that order; junction bases with no gene match: 10. Per the germline V gene, CDR1 is SGHRS and CDR2 is YFSETQ. The CDR3 is 16 amino acids. The CDR3: CASSYVGLAGVGEQFF. CDR3 DNA sequence: TGCGCCAGCAGTTACGTGGGACTAGCGGGAGTGGGTGAGCAGTTCTTC.

The chain is built from TRBV28 and TRBJ1-1; possibly TRBD1 for D (5 bases). This CDR3 region has 15 residues. V was pared by 2 bases and J by 0 bases, with 10 bases between. In germline, CDR1 is MDHEN, CDR2 SYDVKM. In DNA form, the CDR3 reads TGTGCCAGCAGTTTAGAGGGACGGGTGAACACTGAAGCTTTCTTT. Its translation: CASSLEGRVNTEAFF. The full variable domain, rest sourced from reference TRBV28 and TRBJ1-1, is DVKVTQSSRYLVKRTGEKVFLECVQDMDHENMFWYRQDPGLGLRLIYFSYDVKMKEKGDIPEGYSVSREKKERFSLILESASTNQTSMYLCASSLEGRVNTEAFFGQGTRLTVV.

The CDR3 here is CAWRRGQADYGYTF. CDR3 in DNA: TGTGCCTGGAGGAGAGGACAGGCCGACTATGGCTACACCTTC. The chain has TRBV30 and TRBJ1-2; 7 positions match TRBD1. The CDR3 spans 14 residues. Germline trimming cut 3 bases from V and 3 bases from J; bases unmatched to any gene: 7. Per the germline V gene, CDR1 is GTSNPN and CDR2 is SVGIG (reference sequence). The full variable domain, with the rest looked up from reference TRBV30 and TRBJ1-2, is SQTIHQWPATLVQPVGSPLSLECTVEGTSNPNLYWYRQAAGRGLQLLFYSVGIGQISSEVPQNLSASRPQDRQFILSSKKLLLSDSGFYLCAWRRGQADYGYTFGSGTRLTVV.

This clone was seen once. The rearrangement joins TRBV5-4 to TRBJ1-2; D is unresolved. The CDR3 has 14 amino acids. V gave up 1 base and J gave up 2 bases, with 9 bases separating them. Per germline, CDR1 SGHNT and CDR2 YYREEE (reference sequence). The CDR3 loop is CASSLQSGNYGYTF. DNA for the CDR3: TGTGCCAGCAGCTTGCAGTCAGGCAACTATGGCTACACCTTC.

The chain joins TRBV7-2 to TRBJ1-6, with 9 bases lining up with TRBD1. The CDR3 consists of 17 residues. V lost 1 base and J lost 7; bases outside the gene matches: 8. Germline V gene sequence: CDR1 SGHTA, CDR2 FQGNSA. DNA for the CDR3: TGTGCCAGCAGCTTAGGGTACAGGGGGCGGACGAATTCACCCCTCCACTTT. Protein sequence: CASSLGYRGRTNSPLHF.

Of note for this clone: Within the sample, other DNA sequences also encode this same CDR3. CDR3 DNA: TGTGCCAGCAGCCAAGGTCTTGACACTGAAGCTTTCTTT. This gives the protein CASSQGLDTEAFF. The chain is built from TRBV14 and TRBJ1-1; D not resolved. CDR1 and CDR2 (germline): SGHDN, FVKESK. This CDR3 spans 13 amino acids. The V end lost 1 base, the J end lost 3 bases, and 6 bases lay between the germline ends.

V is TRBV7-2 and J is TRBJ1-3; tentatively, D is TRBD1 (6 bases). The CDR3 has 14 residues. In germline, CDR1 is SGHTA, CDR2 FQGNSA. The V and J ends lost 0 bases and 7 bases respectively, with 10 bases between them. The CDR3 coding sequence is TGTGCCAGCAGCTTAGCGGGGGCCATCAACACCATATATTTT. Its translation: CASSLAGAINTIYF. Full variable domain (missing parts from reference TRBV7-2 and TRBJ1-3): GAGVSQSPSNKVTEKGKDVELRCDPISGHTALYWYRQSLGQGLEFLIYFQGNSAPDKSGLPSDRFSAERTGGSVSTLTIQRTQQEDSAVYLCASSLAGAINTIYFGEGSWLTVV.

The chain employs TRBV5-1 and TRBJ2-3; TRBD2 matches 9 bases. After removal of 2 bases from V and 5 bases from J, the junction contained 9 bases not matched to a gene. From germline, CDR1 is SGHRS and CDR2 YFSETQ. The CDR3 extends over 16 amino acids. CDR3 region: CASSFVAGVMGDTQYF. CDR3 nucleotides: TGCGCCAGCAGCTTCGTAGCGGGAGTAATGGGAGATACGCAGTATTTT.